These 21 T cell receptor beta chains originate from one sample sequenced in a study of early T cells in non-severe SARS-CoV-2 infection. TCRdb fed the 5' RACE reads into MiXCR, producing one record per CDR3 protein. The sample holds more than 85,000 distinct CDR3 sequences, roughly 13% seen once. This material consisted of whole blood, taken at baseline. These receptor sequences come from an adult who was a healthcare worker with PCR-confirmed SARS-CoV-2 infection or an uninfected control (not recorded which).

This clonotype turned up a few times. The chain carries TRBV12-3 or TRBV12-4 and TRBJ1-5; D remains ambiguous. The V and J ends lost 2 bases and 4 bases respectively, with 3 bases between them. The CDR3 is 12 residues long. The CDR3 here is CASSLLNQPQHF. The CDR3 region has the DNA TGTGCCAGCAGTTTACTTAATCAGCCCCAGCATTTT.

This clonotype was seen only a few times. The chain uses TRBV5-1 and TRBJ2-3; D gene uncertain. V shed 1 base and J shed 4 bases, with 10 bases lying between them. From germline, CDR1 is SGHRS and CDR2 YFSETQ. The CDR3 totals 14 residues. The CDR3 sequence: CASSLSRVSDTQYF. The DNA for the CDR3 is TGCGCCAGCAGCTTGAGCCGGGTTTCAGATACGCAGTATTTT.

At least ten counts were recorded for this clonotype. The J gene is TRBJ1-2, the V gene TRBV20-1, with a tentative D call TRBD1 (6 bases). The germline V gene has CDR1 DFQATT and CDR2 SNEGSKA (reference sequence). The CDR3 spans 15 residues. The V end lost 1 base, the J end lost 5 bases, and 17 bases lay between the germline ends. The CDR3 region is CSARVGQTGGYGYTF. As DNA, the CDR3 is TGCAGTGCTAGAGTCGGGCAGACAGGAGGATATGGCTACACCTTC.

This clonotype was observed many times. The chain employs TRBV29-1 and TRBJ2-1; 7 bases align to TRBD2. The CDR3 has 14 residues. In germline, CDR1 is SQVTM, CDR2 ANQGSEA. The V segment lost 6 bases and the J segment 6 bases; nucleotides outside the gene matches: 11. DNA for the CDR3: TGCAGCGTCCCCCCGCGGGGGATGGGCAATGAGCAGTTCTTC. Its translation: CSVPPRGMGNEQFF.

This clonotype was seen many times. The chain employs TRBV23-1 and TRBJ2-1, with 7 bases fitting TRBD2. TRBV23-1 is treated as an ORF (open reading frame) with a function not yet certain. The CDR3 is 18 amino acids. The V and J ends lost 2 bases and 6 bases, in that order; junction bases with no gene match: 16. The CDR3 sequence: CASSQTGLAEPRSNEQFF. For the CDR3, the DNA is TGCGCCAGCAGTCAAACGGGCCTAGCGGAGCCTAGGAGCAATGAGCAGTTCTTC.

CDR3: CASSHNSGQETQYF. As DNA, the CDR3 is TGTGCCAGCAGTCACAACAGCGGGCAAGAGACCCAGTACTTC. The chain employs TRBV7-9 and TRBJ2-5; tentatively, D is TRBD2 (6 bases). Deletions cut 6 bases from V and 2 bases from J, with 13 bases between. The germline CDR1 and CDR2 sequences are SEHNR and FQNEAQ (reference sequence). The CDR3 covers 14 residues.

This chain uses TRBV7-3 with TRBJ2-3; 7 bases are shared with TRBD1. This CDR3 has 14 residues. Germline CDR1 reads SGHTA; CDR2 reads FQGTGA. The junction had 6 bases not matched to a gene; V was cut back by 5 bases and J by 4 bases. For the CDR3, the DNA is TGTGCCAGCAGCCTGACAGGGCTTCCAGATACGCAGTATTTT. As protein: CASSLTGLPDTQYF.

The J gene is TRBJ1-2, the V gene TRBV7-8; D gene ambiguous. The CDR3 loop spans 13 amino acids. Germline CDR1 and CDR2: SGHVS and FQNEAQ. V lost 5 bases and J lost 2, with 9 bases in between. Here the CDR3 reads CASSRDLNYGYTF. The CDR3 DNA sequence: TGTGCCAGCAGCCGTGACCTCAACTATGGCTACACCTTC.

V is TRBV12-3 or TRBV12-4 and J is TRBJ2-1, with 7 bases matching TRBD1. The CDR3 contains 16 residues. V lost 5 bases to trimming and J lost 0 bases; unmatched junction nucleotides: 7. CDR3 nucleotide sequence: TGTGCCAGCAGTCTGGACAGGCCCAGCTCCTACAATGAGCAGTTCTTC. Protein sequence: CASSLDRPSSYNEQFF.

J is TRBJ2-7 and V is TRBV5-1; weak D call: TRBD1 (6 bases). CDR3 length: 15 residues. The germline V and J ends were trimmed by 4 bases and 2 bases, with 16 bases remaining between them. CDR1 SGHRS and CDR2 YFSETQ come from the germline V gene. In nucleotides, the CDR3 is TGCGCCAGCAGCCCCCGGGACACACCGGCCTACGAGCAGTACTTC. Amino acid sequence: CASSPRDTPAYEQYF.

This clonotype was found many times. The chain couples TRBV29-1 to TRBJ2-3, with 7 bases identical to TRBD1. From germline, CDR1 is SQVTM and CDR2 ANQGSEA. CDR3 size: 11 residues. V lost 6 bases and J lost 10; bases outside the gene matches: 7. CDR3 nucleotides: TGCAGCGTGACTCCGGGACAGTCGCAGTATTTT. Translating gives CSVTPGQSQYF.

The chain joins TRBV7-6 to TRBJ1-6; D is undetermined. The V and J ends lost 1 base and 7 bases respectively, with 14 bases between them. The germline CDR1 and CDR2 sequences are SGHVS and FNYEAQ. This CDR3 is built from 16 residues. DNA for the CDR3: TGTGCCAGCAGCTTAGTAGCCAGGAGGCTAAATTCACCCCTCCACTTT. Its protein product is CASSLVARRLNSPLHF.

The chain combines TRBV6-1 with TRBJ1-3; the match to TRBD1 covers 9 bases. This CDR3 is built from 15 residues. Germline assignment: CDR1 MNHNS and CDR2 SASEGT. V shed 2 bases, J shed 8 bases, and the junction held 7 bases outside the gene matches. The CDR3 DNA follows: TGTGCCAGCAGTGAACAGGGACAGGGAACGGACACCATATATTTT. It yields the protein CASSEQGQGTDTIYF.

The chain joins TRBV29-1 to TRBJ1-1; TRBD1 matches at 7 bases. Germline CDR1 is SQVTM and CDR2 is ANQGSEA. V trimming: 7 bases; J trimming: 0 bases; junction bases outside the gene matches: 8. The CDR3 has 14 amino acids. The CDR3, as DNA: TGCAGCGCCGAACGGGGACAGATGAACACTGAAGCTTTCTTT. Encoded protein: CSAERGQMNTEAFF.

This clonotype has only a few counts. V usage is TRBV29-1 and J usage is TRBJ2-7; TRBD2 matches 11 bases. This CDR3 comprises 14 residues. Trimming took 6 bases from V and 6 from J; bases not matched to a gene: 10. CDR1 SQVTM and CDR2 ANQGSEA come from the germline V gene. CDR3 region: CSVGLLAGVGEQYF. DNA for the CDR3: TGCAGCGTGGGGTTACTAGCGGGAGTGGGCGAGCAGTACTTC.

The chain has TRBV7-8 and TRBJ2-3; 11 positions agree with TRBD2. J gave up 8 bases and V 1 base, and 8 bases lay outside the gene matches. CDR1 is SGHVS, CDR2 FQNEAQ, per germline. The CDR3 is 16 amino acids. This CDR3 is CASSLVVAGGPGTQYF. In DNA, the CDR3 is TGTGCCAGCAGCTTAGTAGTAGCGGGAGGGCCGGGTACGCAGTATTTT.

The rearrangement joins TRBV7-9 to TRBJ1-1, with TRBD1 matching over 9 bases. V gave up 4 bases and J gave up 5 bases; unmatched junction bases: 5. CDR1 and CDR2 (germline): SEHNR, FQNEAQ (reference sequence). The CDR3 is 14 residues long. CDR3 sequence reads: CASSSGQGSTEAFF. CDR3 nucleotide sequence: TGTGCCAGCAGCTCGGGACAGGGAAGTACTGAAGCTTTCTTT.

The chain carries TRBV5-1 and TRBJ1-1; TRBD1 matches 8 bases. The V segment lost 3 bases and the J segment 6 bases; nucleotides outside the gene matches: 10. The CDR3 is 15 amino acids. The germline V gene encodes CDR1 SGHRS and CDR2 YFSETQ. The CDR3 protein is CASSSLARGPSEAFF. DNA for the CDR3: TGCGCCAGCAGCTCCTTGGCCAGGGGGCCATCTGAAGCTTTCTTT.

This rearrangement joins TRBV29-1 to TRBJ2-5; weak D call: TRBD2 (6 bases). V was clipped by 4 bases and J by 9 bases, with 15 bases between them. CDR3 length equals 12 residues. Germline V gene data show CDR1 as SQVTM and CDR2 as ANQGSEA. The CDR3 sequence: CSVGPRGIAQYF. CDR3 in DNA: TGCAGCGTTGGGCCCCGGGGGATTGCCCAGTACTTC.

The V call is TRBV3-1, the J call TRBJ2-5; D not resolved. The CDR3 covers 11 residues. Germline V CDR1 and CDR2: LGHDT, YNNKEL (reference sequence). The V end lost 0 bases, the J end lost 6 bases, and 2 bases lay between the germline ends. CDR3 nucleotide sequence: TGTGCCAGCAGCCAAGATCAGACCCAGTACTTC. Amino acids: CASSQDQTQYF.

This clonotype was recorded at least ten times. The chain carries TRBV5-1 and TRBJ2-7; no clear D gene. This CDR3 has 13 amino acids. Trimming removed 4 bases from V and 5 bases from J, with 13 bases in between. Per the germline V gene, CDR1 is SGHRS and CDR2 is YFSETQ. The CDR3 here is CASSRPGSNEQYF. CDR3 bases: TGCGCCAGCAGCCGCCCAGGTAGCAACGAGCAGTACTTC.